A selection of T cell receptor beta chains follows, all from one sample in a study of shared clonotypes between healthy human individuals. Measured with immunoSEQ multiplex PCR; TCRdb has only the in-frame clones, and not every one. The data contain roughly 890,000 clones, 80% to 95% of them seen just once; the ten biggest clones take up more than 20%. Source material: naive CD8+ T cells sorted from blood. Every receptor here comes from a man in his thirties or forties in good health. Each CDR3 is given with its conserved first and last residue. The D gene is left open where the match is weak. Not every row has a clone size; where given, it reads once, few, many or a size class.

cdr3_aa: CASSLAGQGPYNEQFF
cdr3_nt: TGTGCCAGCAGCTTGGCGGGACAGGGCCCGTATAATGAGCAGTTCTTC
clone_size: NA
j_call: TRBJ2-1
v_call: TRBV5-4
d_call: TRBD1

cdr3_aa: CASGLGFEQYF
cdr3_nt: TGTGCCAGCGGCCTGGGTTTCGAGCAGTACTTC
clone_size: NA
j_call: TRBJ2-7
v_call: TRBV5-4
d_call: NA

cdr3_aa: CASTPDRPSNQPQHF
cdr3_nt: TGTGCCAGTACCCCCGACAGGCCCAGCAATCAGCCCCAGCATTTT
clone_size: NA
j_call: TRBJ1-5
v_call: TRBV19
d_call: NA

cdr3_aa: CASSERGGFNQPQHF
cdr3_nt: TGTGCCAGCAGTGAACGAGGAGGGTTCAATCAGCCCCAGCATTTT
clone_size: NA
j_call: TRBJ1-5
v_call: TRBV2
d_call: NA

cdr3_aa: CASSEKRTRKETQYF
cdr3_nt: TGTGCCAGCAGTGAAAAAAGGACTAGAAAAGAGACCCAGTACTTC
clone_size: NA
j_call: TRBJ2-5
v_call: TRBV6-1
d_call: TRBD2

cdr3_aa: CALELAGFSGELFF
cdr3_nt: TGTGCCCTGGAACTAGCGGGATTTAGCGGGGAGCTGTTTTTT
clone_size: NA
j_call: TRBJ2-2
v_call: TRBV11-2
d_call: TRBD2

cdr3_aa: CASSVMNRGYTF
cdr3_nt: TGTGCCAGCAGTGTCATGAACCGGGGCTACACCTTC
clone_size: few
j_call: TRBJ1-2
v_call: TRBV2
d_call: NA

cdr3_aa: CAINQKASGSFTDTQYF
cdr3_nt: TGTGCCATCAACCAAAAAGCTAGCGGGAGTTTCACAGATACGCAGTATTTT
clone_size: NA
j_call: TRBJ2-3
v_call: TRBV10-3
d_call: TRBD2

cdr3_aa: CASRPGELFYEQYF
cdr3_nt: TGTGCCAGCCGTCCAGGAGAACTGTTCTACGAGCAGTACTTC
clone_size: NA
j_call: TRBJ2-7
v_call: TRBV28
d_call: NA

cdr3_aa: CASSTDLYNEQLF
cdr3_nt: TGTGCCAGTAGTACCGACCTTTACAATGAGCAGCTCTTC
clone_size: NA
j_call: TRBJ2-1
v_call: TRBV19
d_call: NA

cdr3_aa: CASSPPLPSVRSDEQFF
cdr3_nt: TGTGCCAGCAGCCCCCCCCTCCCTAGCGTCCGGAGCGATGAGCAGTTCTTC
clone_size: NA
j_call: TRBJ2-1
v_call: TRBV7-6
d_call: NA

cdr3_aa: CASSPPRGQGAGEQFF
cdr3_nt: TGTGCCAGCTCACCACCAAGGGGACAGGGGGCAGGGGAGCAGTTCTTC
clone_size: NA
j_call: TRBJ2-1
v_call: TRBV18
d_call: TRBD1

cdr3_aa: CASSESGNINQPQHF
cdr3_nt: TGTGCCAGCAGTGAATCGGGAAATATTAATCAGCCCCAGCATTTT
clone_size: NA
j_call: TRBJ1-5
v_call: TRBV25-1
d_call: NA

cdr3_aa: CASSFTPGLAGNTGELFF
cdr3_nt: TGTGCCAGCAGCTTTACCCCTGGACTAGCGGGAAACACCGGGGAGCTGTTTTTT
clone_size: few
j_call: TRBJ2-2
v_call: TRBV7-9
d_call: TRBD2